The rows below give T cell receptor beta chains drawn from one sample of a study of T cell therapy after organ transplantation. The antigens these receptors bind are not known. The table came from immunoSEQ multiplex PCR; TCRdb's copy has only in-frame clones and leaves some out. This table holds 45,000 to 50,000 clones, 94% found once. The material was CD8+ T cells from blood, obtained before autologous CMV-specific T cell therapy. The receptors stem from a human patient who had received a solid organ transplant and had CMV disease. Both conserved end residues are part of each CDR3. Fields, in order: V gene, clone size, J gene, D gene, CDR3 DNA, CDR3 protein. A D gene is named only where the DNA matches it firmly. Clone size is shown for a subset of rows, as once, few, many or a class of expanded clone.

v_gene: TRBV4-1; abundance: -; j_gene: TRBJ1-1; d_gene: -; CDR3nt: TGCGCCAGCAGCCAGGGGGAGGACCGACTCGCTTTCTTT; CDR3aa: CASSQGEDRLAFF
v_gene: TRBV4-2; abundance: -; j_gene: TRBJ1-5; d_gene: -; CDR3nt: TGTGCCAGCAGCCAAGATTGGGTAACGGGGCTAGATCAGCCCCAGCATTTT; CDR3aa: CASSQDWVTGLDQPQHF
v_gene: TRBV27; abundance: -; j_gene: TRBJ2-7; d_gene: -; CDR3nt: TGTGCCAGCAGTTTGGGGGGAAGGGTCTACGAGCAGTACTTC; CDR3aa: CASSLGGRVYEQYF
v_gene: TRBV9; abundance: -; j_gene: TRBJ2-5; d_gene: -; CDR3nt: TGTGCCAGCAGCCCCTATGAGGGGGAAGAGACCCAGTACTTC; CDR3aa: CASSPYEGEETQYF
v_gene: TRBV29-1; abundance: -; j_gene: TRBJ2-3; d_gene: TRBD2; CDR3nt: TGCAGCGTTGGAGAAGCGGGGGGGGAAGAAGATACGCAGTATTTT; CDR3aa: CSVGEAGGEEDTQYF
v_gene: TRBV13; abundance: -; j_gene: TRBJ2-3; d_gene: -; CDR3nt: TGTGCCAGCAGCTTAGGACTGAGGGGCACAGATACGCAGTATTTT; CDR3aa: CASSLGLRGTDTQYF
v_gene: TRBV30; abundance: -; j_gene: TRBJ1-1; d_gene: -; CDR3nt: TGTGCCTGGAGTGTATTAAAAGGGTTCACTGAAGCTTTCTTT; CDR3aa: CAWSVLKGFTEAFF
v_gene: TRBV27; abundance: -; j_gene: TRBJ2-5; d_gene: -; CDR3nt: TGTGCCAGCAGTCCAAGTGCTACGACAGCCACCCAAGAGACCCAGTACTTC; CDR3aa: CASSPSATTATQETQYF
v_gene: TRBV7-9; abundance: -; j_gene: TRBJ2-5; d_gene: -; CDR3nt: TGTGCCAGCAGCTCACAGGGTTCTTGGGAGACCCAGTACTTC; CDR3aa: CASSSQGSWETQYF
v_gene: TRBV7-7; abundance: -; j_gene: TRBJ2-5; d_gene: TRBD2; CDR3nt: TGTGCCAGCAGCTTAAAACTAGCGGGGCTCGGGGTGGAGACCCAGTACTTC; CDR3aa: CASSLKLAGLGVETQYF
v_gene: TRBV30; abundance: -; j_gene: TRBJ1-1; d_gene: TRBD1; CDR3nt: TGTGCCTGGGCGACAGGGGCACCCCCTGAAGCTTTCTTT; CDR3aa: CAWATGAPPEAFF
v_gene: TRBV13; abundance: -; j_gene: TRBJ1-1; d_gene: TRBD1; CDR3nt: TGTGCCAGCAGGCGGAATCGGGACAGGAGGACTGAAGCTTTCTTT; CDR3aa: CASRRNRDRRTEAFF
v_gene: TRBV7-6; abundance: -; j_gene: TRBJ2-1; d_gene: -; CDR3nt: TGTGCCAGCAGCTTAGTGGCAGAGACGAGCAATGAGCAGTTCTTC; CDR3aa: CASSLVAETSNEQFF
v_gene: TRBV19; abundance: -; j_gene: TRBJ1-5; d_gene: -; CDR3nt: TGTGCCAGTAGTATAGATCCTGGGGACATTAACTATCAGCCCCAGCATTTT; CDR3aa: CASSIDPGDINYQPQHF
v_gene: TRBV6-5; abundance: -; j_gene: TRBJ1-1; d_gene: -; CDR3nt: TGTGCCAGCAGTTCCACAGATTATGAAGCTTTCTTT; CDR3aa: CASSSTDYEAFF
v_gene: TRBV13; abundance: -; j_gene: TRBJ1-2; d_gene: TRBD1; CDR3nt: TGTGCCAGCAGCTTATTAGGGGGACAGGGGAATCTCTATGGCTACACCTTC; CDR3aa: CASSLLGGQGNLYGYTF
v_gene: TRBV6-4; abundance: -; j_gene: TRBJ2-1; d_gene: -; CDR3nt: TGTGCCAGCAGTGCCGGTGGGGGGGCAGGGAATGAGCAGTTCTTC; CDR3aa: CASSAGGGAGNEQFF
v_gene: TRBV4-1; abundance: -; j_gene: TRBJ2-7; d_gene: -; CDR3nt: TGCGCCAGCAGCCAAGACAGGGGGCGGGGGGCCTACGAGCAGTACTTC; CDR3aa: CASSQDRGRGAYEQYF
v_gene: TRBV4-1; abundance: -; j_gene: TRBJ2-1; d_gene: -; CDR3nt: TGCGCCAGCAGCCAAGTCACGGGGGGCTCAGAGCAGTTCTTC; CDR3aa: CASSQVTGGSEQFF
v_gene: TRBV7-9; abundance: -; j_gene: TRBJ1-2; d_gene: TRBD1; CDR3nt: TGTGCCAGCAGCACAGACAGGGGGAACCTCTATGGCTACACCTTC; CDR3aa: CASSTDRGNLYGYTF
v_gene: TRBV7-8; abundance: -; j_gene: TRBJ2-7; d_gene: -; CDR3nt: TGTGCCAGCAGCCCGACAGGCCACGAGCAGTACTTC; CDR3aa: CASSPTGHEQYF
v_gene: TRBV29-1; abundance: -; j_gene: TRBJ2-1; d_gene: TRBD2; CDR3nt: TGCAGCGTTGCGCCCGGGACTAGCGGGGGGGGCCATGAGCAGTTCTTC; CDR3aa: CSVAPGTSGGGHEQFF
v_gene: TRBV29-1; abundance: -; j_gene: TRBJ1-2; d_gene: TRBD1; CDR3nt: TGCAGCGTTCCGGGACAGGGAAACTATGGCTACACCTTC; CDR3aa: CSVPGQGNYGYTF
v_gene: TRBV4-3; abundance: once; j_gene: TRBJ2-5; d_gene: -; CDR3nt: TGCGCCAGCAGCCCCGGCCTCAAGGGGCTGGGGTCGGAGACCCAGTACTTC; CDR3aa: CASSPGLKGLGSETQYF
v_gene: TRBV6-6; abundance: -; j_gene: TRBJ1-5; d_gene: -; CDR3nt: TGTGCCAGCAGTTATATGGGGGTGCCCCATCAGCCCCAGCATTTT; CDR3aa: CASSYMGVPHQPQHF
v_gene: TRBV30; abundance: -; j_gene: TRBJ2-1; d_gene: TRBD2; CDR3nt: TGTGCCTGGAGCAATGGACTAGCGGCCTACAATGAGCAGTTCTTC; CDR3aa: CAWSNGLAAYNEQFF
v_gene: TRBV27; abundance: -; j_gene: TRBJ2-6; d_gene: -; CDR3nt: TGTGCCAGCAGTTTACCAGGGCCTGGGGCCAACGTCCTGACTTTC; CDR3aa: CASSLPGPGANVLTF
v_gene: TRBV5-1; abundance: once; j_gene: TRBJ2-3; d_gene: TRBD2; CDR3nt: TGCGCCAGCAGCGGCGTGGTGGGGGGAGGGGCAGATACGCAGTATTTT; CDR3aa: CASSGVVGGGADTQYF
v_gene: TRBV5-1; abundance: -; j_gene: TRBJ2-2; d_gene: TRBD2; CDR3nt: TGCGCCAGCACTCAGAAGAATAGCGGGAGGGCCTTAGCCGGGGAGCTGTTTTTT; CDR3aa: CASTQKNSGRALAGELFF
v_gene: TRBV7-2; abundance: -; j_gene: TRBJ2-7; d_gene: -; CDR3nt: TGTGCCAGCAGATCAGGGGGGGCTAGCTCCTACGAGCAGTACTTC; CDR3aa: CASRSGGASSYEQYF
v_gene: TRBV4-1; abundance: -; j_gene: TRBJ2-7; d_gene: -; CDR3nt: TGCGCCAGCAGCCAAGATCTTGGGGCAGCACGGATCGAGTACTTC; CDR3aa: CASSQDLGAARIEYF
v_gene: TRBV5-6; abundance: -; j_gene: TRBJ2-3; d_gene: TRBD2; CDR3nt: TGTGCCAGCAGCTTGGGGGCTAGCGGGGAGGAGAATATTCATACGCAGTATTTT; CDR3aa: CASSLGASGEENIHTQYF
v_gene: TRBV7-8; abundance: -; j_gene: TRBJ2-3; d_gene: TRBD2; CDR3nt: TGTGCCAGCAGCTTAGCGGGGGGACTAGCGGGGGCTACAGATACGCAGTATTTT; CDR3aa: CASSLAGGLAGATDTQYF
v_gene: TRBV9; abundance: -; j_gene: TRBJ2-2; d_gene: TRBD1; CDR3nt: TGTGCCAGCAGCCCCCCTGGACAGGGGTTGGCCGGGGAGCTGTTTTTT; CDR3aa: CASSPPGQGLAGELFF
v_gene: TRBV15; abundance: once; j_gene: TRBJ1-2; d_gene: -; CDR3nt: TGTGCCACCAGCCCCGGTGACAGCTATGGCTACACCTTC; CDR3aa: CATSPGDSYGYTF
v_gene: TRBV4-3; abundance: -; j_gene: TRBJ2-5; d_gene: TRBD2; CDR3nt: TGCGCCAGCAGCCCCCGAGGAATAGCGGGGGGGCGCGGGGAGACCCAGTACTTC; CDR3aa: CASSPRGIAGGRGETQYF
v_gene: TRBV6-5; abundance: once; j_gene: TRBJ2-2; d_gene: -; CDR3nt: TGTGCCAGCAGTTACTCGATAGGTTTCCGGGAGGAGCTGTTTTTT; CDR3aa: CASSYSIGFREELFF
v_gene: TRBV19; abundance: -; j_gene: TRBJ1-2; d_gene: -; CDR3nt: TGTGCCAGTAGTATAGACCCCAGGCCAGTCTGGGGCTACACCTTC; CDR3aa: CASSIDPRPVWGYTF
v_gene: TRBV9; abundance: -; j_gene: TRBJ2-1; d_gene: -; CDR3nt: TGTGCCAGCAGCGGATACCCGGCTCCGGGCAATGAGCAGTTCTTC; CDR3aa: CASSGYPAPGNEQFF
v_gene: TRBV7-9; abundance: -; j_gene: TRBJ2-3; d_gene: TRBD1; CDR3nt: TGTGCCAGCAGAAGACAGGGGGAGACAGATACGCAGTATTTT; CDR3aa: CASRRQGETDTQYF
v_gene: TRBV15; abundance: -; j_gene: TRBJ2-1; d_gene: TRBD1; CDR3nt: TGTGCCACCAGCAGGGGCCCGGGACAGCTTTGGGATGAGCAGTTCTTC; CDR3aa: CATSRGPGQLWDEQFF
v_gene: TRBV19; abundance: few; j_gene: TRBJ2-5; d_gene: TRBD1; CDR3nt: TGTGCCAGTAGTATAGGGTACAGGGGACAAGAGACCCAGTACTTC; CDR3aa: CASSIGYRGQETQYF